This is a list of T cell receptor beta chains from one sample in a study of shared clonotypes between healthy human individuals. Sequencing was performed with immunoSEQ multiplex PCR; in TCRdb, only in-frame clones are kept and a portion is missing. The repertoire has 2 million to 2.5 million clones, about 94% of them found once; the top ten carry roughly 0.13%. Material: naive CD4+ T cells sorted from blood. These receptors were obtained from a young man in good health. Each CDR3 is given without its conserved first and last residue.

TRBJ1-6	TRBV6-5	ASSTTGYNSPLH
TRBJ1-1	TRBV5-1	ASSLDRTGGNTEAF
TRBJ1-5	TRBV5-6	ASSFRQVGNQPQH
TRBJ2-1	TRBV29-1	SVLIDSLSFNEQF
TRBJ2-3	TRBV2	ASRERGDTQY
TRBJ2-2	TRBV5-1	ATRNTGELF
TRBJ2-1	TRBV5-6	ASSLVGTSIQF
TRBJ1-6	TRBV18	ASSPGQGRNSPLH
TRBJ2-6	TRBV6-5	ASTPSVTGANVLT
TRBJ1-2	TRBV6-5	ASSFRDRGSYGYT
TRBJ1-1	TRBV5-5	ASSGASGMNTEAF
TRBJ2-2	TRBV5-1	ASSLGMATELF
TRBJ2-7	TRBV2	ASSEAPPGTGVEQY
TRBJ2-3	TRBV7-6	ASSRAGNTDTQY
TRBJ1-4	TRBV5-1	ASRTRTGSGEKLF
TRBJ2-5	TRBV6-1	ASKMGGEKTQY
TRBJ1-1	TRBV11-2	ASSLAGEGTEAF
TRBJ2-2	TRBV9	ASSVVGSNTGELF
TRBJ1-2	TRBV10-3	AIRKTDTSNYGYT
TRBJ1-1	TRBV6-5	ASTYGTGNTEAF
TRBJ2-3	TRBV28	ASSFPGTGVRTDTQY
TRBJ1-2	TRBV10-2	ASSLSGTHGANYGYT
TRBJ2-3	TRBV7-7	ASSSGQGTTDTQY
TRBJ2-7	TRBV6-1	ASSETYRTYEQY
TRBJ1-6	TRBV6-1	ASSVPGFDSPLH
TRBJ2-3	TRBV9	ASSWTDSTDTQY
TRBJ2-3	TRBV30	AWRPRGWGGDTQY
TRBJ2-2	TRBV11-2	ASSLGTTGELF
TRBJ1-2	TRBV10-3	AISGSFAGSFNYGYT
TRBJ1-2	TRBV18	ASSPDSQGGYGYT
TRBJ1-5	TRBV7-2	ASSLNAVQGPNQPQH